The TCR beta chain described here comes from a study of T cell repertoires in cytomegalovirus infection (dated by TCRdb to 2018 to 2020). With regard to the full study: Alongside well-studied HLA-B-restricted epitopes, the peptide stimulations were aimed at recently identified HLA-C-restricted CMV epitopes, whose presentation resists viral immunomodulation. The HLA type of each donor mattered for the analysis, because public TCR beta signatures pointed to carriage of CMV infection along with the matching HLA type. Beyond this particular receptor, the publication reports: In both this cohort and an independent roughly 400-donor cohort, the cumulative frequency of public TCR beta family members distinguished carriers of CMV infection plus the relevant HLA type. The ex vivo response was dominated by HLA-C-restricted CMV-specific TCR beta clonotypes, and the single most frequent clonotype in two of eight donors was supplied by these HLA-C-restricted clonotypes.

This clonotype was seen a few times. Its recognized antigen is unknown. Base qualities are not provided; no much larger clone lies one nucleotide away. From a lookup of the germline V gene (reference sequence), CDR1 and CDR2 are MNHEY and SMNVEV. Reading from cysteine to phenylalanine, the CDR3 counts 15 amino acids. Only the CDR3 part of the read is kept: 45 bases, read in frame from the first base. V loses 4 bases, J loses 4 bases, and the germline ends lie 16 bases apart. The sample was run on an Illumina HiSeq 1500. TCRdb trimmed the raw reads at Q25, called clones with MiXCR and kept productive beta chains. Every CDR3 protein is listed once, alongside the most common genes and DNA of its rows. Recorded for this sample are about 830,000 distinct CDR3 sequences; 32% of them occurred a single time. In total, the top ten clones hold 9.5% to 15% of the sample. Per the publication, the treatment or condition label means: in vitro stimulation with specific CMV peptide epitopes to enrich CMV-specific T cells.

The receptor's source is a human donor in good health (CMV status not recorded). Some clones in this sample may be carry-over from other donors' samples. The chain links TRBV27 with TRBJ1-2; matching of 5 bases hints at TRBD1 as the D gene. The starting material was cultured CD8+ T cells from PBMCs, obtained from culture after CMV antigen stimulation. The DNA reads as follows: TGTGCCAGCAGTTCCCTGGGGACGACGGCCTATGGCTACACCTTC. Translated, it gives CASSSLGTTAYGYTF.